The 22 T cell receptor beta chains given below trace back to one sample, sequenced in a study of blood T cell repertoires in COVID-19. Assay used: immunoSEQ multiplex PCR; TCRdb lists only in-frame clones, some missing. The table has 150,000 to 200,000 clones, around 87% seen once. The specimen was peripheral blood. The receptors originated from a woman of 80 years or more in a cohort sampled during active or convalescent COVID-19.

The chain employs TRBV9 and TRBJ1-1; 8 bases are a match to TRBD1. The V gene end was trimmed by 4 bases and the J gene end by 7 bases; junction bases not matched to a gene: 6. The germline V gene has CDR1 SGDLS and CDR2 YYNGEE. The CDR3 sequence is 13 residues long. CDR3 sequence (DNA): TGTGCCAGCAGCCTACAGGGGGAAGGTGAAGCTTTCTTT. Its translation is CASSLQGEGEAFF.

The chain links TRBV6-1 to TRBJ2-7; tentative D call: TRBD1 (6 bases). Looked up from germline, CDR1 is MNHNS and CDR2 is SASEGT. The CDR3 runs 18 residues. The V gene lost 0 bases and the J gene lost 2 bases, with 20 bases spanning the gap. Here the CDR3 reads CASSEASRGSALTYEQYV. Written as DNA, the CDR3 is TGTGCCAGCAGTGAAGCGAGCAGGGGATCGGCCCTAACCTACGAGCAGTACGTC.

This clone was observed a handful of times. The chain employs TRBV7-2 and TRBJ1-5; D not resolved. The CDR3 runs 14 residues. With 1 base removed from V and 3 bases from J, the gap between germline ends came to 7 bases. Germline values: CDR1 SGHTA, CDR2 FQGNSA. Written as DNA, the CDR3 is TGTGCCAGCAGCTTAGTGGCACACAATCAGCCCCAGCATTTT. The encoded protein is CASSLVAHNQPQHF.

The CDR3 DNA reads TGTGCCTTTGTGGGACAGAGAAACTATGGCTACACCTTC. It is translated as CAFVGQRNYGYTF. The chain combines TRBV30 with TRBJ1-2; 7 bases map to TRBD1. Germline V lookup: CDR1 GTSNPN, CDR2 SVGIG (reference sequence). The CDR3 is made up of 13 amino acids. Losses at the gene ends were 7 bases for V and 2 bases for J; bases not matched to a gene: 7.

The chain joins TRBV10-3 to TRBJ1-1, with TRBD1 as a possible D gene (5 bases). This CDR3 spans 14 amino acids. V was clipped by 6 bases and J by 1 base, with 12 bases between them. CDR1 and CDR2 (germline): ENHRY, SYGVKD. The CDR3 loop reads CAIRGHTGNTEAFF. CDR3 nucleotide sequence: TGTGCCATCAGGGGTCACACAGGGAACACTGAAGCTTTCTTT.

V is TRBV18 and J is TRBJ2-6; 11 nucleotides agree with TRBD1. Germline CDR1 reads KGHSH; CDR2 reads LQKENI. The CDR3 runs to 18 residues. The ends lost 6 bases at V and 1 base at J; junction bases unmatched: 8. In DNA, the CDR3 is TGTGCCAGCTCGGCAGGACAGGGGGCGGCTTCTGGGGCCAACGTCCTGACTTTC. Its translation is CASSAGQGAASGANVLTF.

The chain links TRBV11-2 to TRBJ1-2; 7 bases line up with TRBD1. With V trimmed by 5 bases and J by 6 bases, 3 bases remained unmatched. Germline V gives CDR1 SGHAT, CDR2 FQNNGV. The CDR3 has 12 amino acids. This CDR3 reads CASSPQGDGYTF. CDR3 nucleotides: TGTGCCAGCAGCCCGCAGGGGGATGGCTACACCTTC. Full variable domain (rest looked up from reference TRBV11-2 and TRBJ1-2): EAGVAQSPRYKIIEKRQSVAFWCNPISGHATLYWYQQILGQGPKLLIQFQNNGVVDDSQLPKDRFSAERLKGVDSTLKIQPAKLEDSAVYLCASSPQGDGYTFGSGTRLTVV.

The chain carries TRBV24-1 and TRBJ1-5; weak D call: TRBD1 (6 bases). This CDR3 has 17 amino acids. Germline-derived CDR1 and CDR2 are KGHDR and SFDVKD. Trimming left V 4 bases short and J 3 bases short, with 18 bases between. Here the CDR3 DNA reads TGTGCCACCAGTGACCGATGGACAGCGATTACCAATCAGCCCCAGCATTTT. It codes for CATSDRWTAITNQPQHF.

This clone has only a few counts. This sequence joins TRBV7-9 and TRBJ2-5; no clear D. Germline V gene sequence: CDR1 SEHNR, CDR2 FQNEAQ (reference sequence). V was pared by 5 bases and J by 5 bases, with 21 bases between. The CDR3 contains 16 residues. In DNA, the CDR3 is TGTGCCAGCAGCCCACCCGACCGACTTCTCGGGGAGACCCAGTACTTC. Its translation: CASSPPDRLLGETQYF. Full variable domain (remainder filled in from reference TRBV7-9 and TRBJ2-5): DTGVSQNPRHKITKRGQNVTFRCDPISEHNRLYWYRQTLGQGPEFLTYFQNEAQLEKSRLLSDRFSAERPKGSFSTLEIQRTEQGDSAMYLCASSPPDRLLGETQYFGPGTRLLVL.

The chain uses TRBV5-6 and TRBJ2-3; no firm D call. The CDR3 contains 14 residues. V shed 2 bases and J shed 5 bases, with 12 bases lying between them. Per germline, CDR1 SGHDT and CDR2 YYEEEE. DNA for the CDR3: TGTGCCAGCAGCTTCCTGAGTGGGCGAGATACGCAGTATTTT. This encodes CASSFLSGRDTQYF. The variable domain in full, completed from reference TRBV5-6 and TRBJ2-3, reads DAGVTQSPTHLIKTRGQQVTLRCSPKSGHDTVSWYQQALGQGPQFIFQYYEEEERQRGNFPDRFSGHQFPNYSSELNVNALLLGDSALYLCASSFLSGRDTQYFGPGTRLTVL.

This chain uses TRBV2 with TRBJ2-1; TRBD2 matches 13 bases. Unmatched junction bases numbered 1, after V lost 4 bases and J lost 7 bases. Germline V lookup: CDR1 SNHLY, CDR2 FYNNEI. The CDR3 length is 14 residues. CDR3 protein: CASSAGLAGNEQFF. The CDR3 DNA reads TGTGCCAGCAGTGCGGGACTAGCGGGAAATGAGCAGTTCTTC.

In this sample, this clone turned up once. This chain links TRBV3-1 (or the pseudogene TRBV3-2) with TRBJ2-2, with 7 bases lining up with TRBD2. With V trimmed by 4 bases and J by 5 bases, 7 bases remained unmatched. The germline CDR1 and CDR2 sequences are LGHDT and YNNKEL (reference sequence). There are 15 residues in the CDR3. The CDR3 region is CASSLQGGGTGELFF. CDR3 in DNA: TGTGCCAGCAGCCTTCAGGGCGGGGGTACCGGGGAGCTGTTTTTT.

This clone was counted once. The V call is TRBV11-2, the J call TRBJ1-1; the D gene is possibly TRBD1 (5 bases). Between the trimmed V and J ends, which lost 4 bases and 4 bases, there was a span of 16 bases. The CDR3 consists of 15 residues. The germline V gene has CDR1 SGHAT and CDR2 FQNNGV. The CDR3: CASSSWRGTRTEAFF. CDR3 coding DNA: TGTGCCAGCAGCTCGTGGAGGGGAACGCGCACTGAAGCTTTCTTT.

This chain links TRBV6-1 with TRBJ1-4; D might be TRBD1 (5 bases). The V end was cut by 2 bases, the J end by 8 bases, with 12 bases between. CDR1 is MNHNS and CDR2 is SASEGT in the germline V gene. CDR3 length: 14 residues. The CDR3 region is CASSEQKGLEKLFF. The CDR3 DNA is TGTGCCAGCAGTGAACAGAAGGGACTCGAAAAACTGTTTTTT.

The rearrangement uses TRBV5-8 and TRBJ1-2, with 7 nucleotides matching TRBD1. After removal of 0 bases from V and 6 bases from J, the junction contained 2 bases not matched to a gene. The CDR3 is 13 residues long. Looked up from germline, CDR1 is SGHTS and CDR2 is YDEGEE. This chain's CDR3 is CASSLDRGDGYTF. In DNA, the CDR3 is TGTGCCAGCAGCTTGGACAGGGGAGATGGCTACACCTTC.

This sequence joins TRBV12-3 or TRBV12-4 and TRBJ1-2; D possibly corresponds to TRBD1 (6 bases). V lost 7 bases and J lost 5, with 11 bases in between. This CDR3 has 12 amino acids. DNA for the CDR3: TGTGCCAGCATGGGGGGGCCGTATGGCTACACCTTC. Protein product: CASMGGPYGYTF.

The chain employs TRBV6-1 and TRBJ1-5, with 7 bases lining up with TRBD1. The CDR3 totals 17 residues. V lost 4 bases to trimming and J lost 0 bases; unmatched junction nucleotides: 9. Germline V gives CDR1 MNHNS, CDR2 SASEGT. CDR3 DNA: TGTGCCAGCAGTGTCGAACAGGGGTTGTATAGCAATCAGCCCCAGCATTTT. Translated, it gives CASSVEQGLYSNQPQHF.

The chain links TRBV2 to TRBJ2-1; TRBD2 matches at 9 bases. V dropped 3 bases and J dropped 7; count of bases not matched to a gene: 7. The CDR3 is 15 amino acids. The germline V gene encodes CDR1 SNHLY and CDR2 FYNNEI. CDR3 sequence reads: CASSDLAGGENEQFF. CDR3 bases: TGTGCCAGCAGTGATCTTGCGGGGGGGGAGAATGAGCAGTTCTTC.

V gene TRBV5-6 combines with J gene TRBJ2-1; 7 bases align to TRBD2. The CDR3 extends over 15 amino acids. The germline gives CDR1 SGHDT, CDR2 YYEEEE. Trimming at V came to 7 bases and at J to 2 bases, leaving 9 bases not matched to a gene. CDR3 DNA sequence: TGTGCCAGCGCCTGGGGTGCGGGAGCCTACAATGAGCAGTTCTTC. Amino acids: CASAWGAGAYNEQFF.

This chain joins TRBV20-1 and TRBJ2-5; D uncertain. The V gene's germline CDR1 is DFQATT and CDR2 SNEGSKA (reference sequence). There are 11 residues in the CDR3. The chain's CDR3 is CSAVSVETQYF. CDR3 in DNA: TGCAGCGCGGTGTCAGTTGAGACCCAGTACTTC.

This clone is a singleton in its sample. J is TRBJ2-5 and V is TRBV15; D is unresolved. V shed 0 bases and J shed 1 base, with 6 bases lying between them. The CDR3 extends over 14 amino acids. Germline CDR1 is LNHNV and CDR2 is YYDKDF (reference sequence). CDR3 DNA: TGTGCCACCAGCAGAGACTTACTCCAAGAGACCCAGTACTTC. Amino acids: CATSRDLLQETQYF.

This chain uses TRBV6-1 with TRBJ2-7; D may be TRBD1 (6 bases). The CDR3 runs 14 residues. Trimming removed 1 base from V and 6 bases from J, with 13 bases in between. Germline assignment: CDR1 MNHNS and CDR2 SASEGT. The CDR3 region has the DNA TGTGCCAGCAGTGAAGGCGGGTGGGGGCCCGAGCAGTACTTC. This translates into CASSEGGWGPEQYF.